Listed here are 23 T cell receptor beta chains from one sample, sequenced in a study of a mutant IDH1 vaccine in newly diagnosed glioma. Clones were read by immunoSEQ multiplex PCR, and TCRdb kept only the in-frame ones, dropping some. The table records around 64,000 clones, 83% of them present only once. The time point was: baseline, week 1 (first vaccination visit). Described treatment: pre-vaccination baseline after standard-of-care therapy. The sequences come from peripheral blood mononuclear cells (PBMCs), collected from a glioma patient treated with radiotherapy, temozolomide or both. These receptor sequences come from a woman aged 18-30 years with glioma. Some clones in this sample may be carry-over from other donors' samples.

The gene calls are TRBV6-6 and TRBJ2-7; TRBD2 is a possible D gene (6 bases). V was shortened by 2 bases and J by 4 bases, with 15 bases between the two germline ends. There are 15 residues in the CDR3. Germline-derived CDR1 and CDR2 are MNHNY and SVGAGI (reference sequence). The CDR3 is CASSYEGLTLYEQYF. DNA of the CDR3: TGTGCCAGCAGTTACGAAGGACTAACCTTATACGAGCAGTACTTC.

In its sample, this clone was seen once. This chain connects TRBV5-1 to TRBJ1-2; possible D gene TRBD1, 6 bases. The CDR3 contains 14 residues. The germline CDR1 and CDR2 sequences are SGHRS and YFSETQ. Trimming cost V 5 bases and J 2 bases, with 13 bases left between them. For the CDR3, the DNA is TGCGCCAGCAGTCCTTTACAGGGCAACTATGGCTACACCTTC. It codes for CASSPLQGNYGYTF.

This chain connects TRBV7-2 to TRBJ1-4; weak D call: TRBD1 (6 bases). V was trimmed by 2 bases and J by 3 bases, leaving 7 bases between them. This CDR3 contains 14 residues. Germline values: CDR1 SGHTA, CDR2 FQGNSA. This chain's CDR3 is CASSLKGANEKLFF. Written as DNA, the CDR3 is TGTGCCAGCAGCTTAAAGGGGGCTAATGAAAAACTGTTTTTT.

V gene TRBV14 combines with J gene TRBJ2-7; the D gene is possibly TRBD1 (5 bases). There are 14 residues in the CDR3. V was cut by 0 bases and J by 3 bases, with 9 bases left in between. Germline V gene data show CDR1 as SGHDN and CDR2 as FVKESK. The CDR3 DNA reads TGTGCCAGCAGCCAAGATTTAGGGGTCTACGAGCAGTACTTC. Its protein product is CASSQDLGVYEQYF.

This clone was detected ten times or more. This chain connects TRBV7-3 to TRBJ1-1, with D possibly matching TRBD1 (6 bases). This CDR3 has 13 amino acids. Between the trimmed V and J ends, which lost 5 bases and 4 bases, there was a span of 11 bases. Germline V gene data show CDR1 as SGHTA and CDR2 as FQGTGA. The CDR3 is CASSLQGGTEAFF. CDR3 DNA: TGTGCCAGCAGCCTACAGGGAGGCACTGAAGCTTTCTTT.

V and J are TRBV5-6 and TRBJ2-7; D is possibly TRBD2 (5 bases). The V gene's germline CDR1 is SGHDT and CDR2 YYEEEE. Trimming left V 1 base short and J 4 bases short, with 9 bases between. The CDR3 runs to 13 residues. CDR3 residues: CASSLPLAYEQYF. The DNA for the CDR3 is TGTGCCAGCAGCTTGCCCCTAGCATACGAGCAGTACTTC.

The chain employs TRBV5-1 and TRBJ2-6; D unresolved. This CDR3 has 16 amino acids. In germline, CDR1 is SGHRS, CDR2 YFSETQ. Trimming cost V 0 bases and J 2 bases, with 9 bases left between them. In DNA, the CDR3 is TGCGCCAGCAGCTTGGCGCCCCGCCCTGGGGCCAACGTCCTGACTTTC. Translation gives CASSLAPRPGANVLTF.

CDR3 DNA sequence: TGTGCCTGGAGTGTAACTAGCCCCGGGGAGCTGTTTTTT. Translating gives CAWSVTSPGELFF. This chain links TRBV30 with TRBJ2-2, with D possibly TRBD2 on 6 matching bases. The V end lost 0 bases, the J end lost 6 bases, and 8 bases lay between the germline ends. The V gene's germline CDR1 is GTSNPN and CDR2 SVGIG (reference sequence). The CDR3 length is 13 residues.

J is TRBJ2-7 and V is TRBV4-1; the D call may be TRBD1 or TRBD2 (6 bases each). Trimming left V 0 bases short and J 3 bases short, with 12 bases between. This CDR3 comprises 15 residues. CDR1 MGHRA and CDR2 YSYEKL come from the germline V gene. The CDR3 DNA reads TGCGCCAGCAGCCAAGATCAAGGGGGGAGCTACGAGCAGTACTTC. Residues: CASSQDQGGSYEQYF.

This clone has a count of ten or more. The rearrangement joins TRBV6-5 to TRBJ2-7, with D unclear. From germline, CDR1 is MNHEY and CDR2 SVGAGI. Trimming took 0 bases from V and 0 from J, leaving 9 bases between them. The CDR3 totals 15 residues. The CDR3 DNA reads as TGTGCCAGCAGTTACTCGACTCTGGGCTCCTACGAGCAGTACTTC. Translated: CASSYSTLGSYEQYF.

The chain recombines TRBV13 with TRBJ1-4; unclear D gene. CDR3 length: 11 residues. The V end was cut by 2 bases, the J end by 7 bases, with 2 bases between. Germline assignment: CDR1 PRHDT and CDR2 FYEKMQ (reference sequence). The CDR3 loop reads CASSLTEKLFF. The CDR3 DNA reads TGTGCCAGCAGCTTAACTGAAAAACTGTTTTTT.

The rearrangement uses TRBV5-4 and TRBJ1-2, with 8 bases identical to TRBD1. J was trimmed by 4 bases and V by 2 bases; bases with no gene match: 1. The CDR3 length is 13 residues. Per the germline V gene, CDR1 is SGHNT and CDR2 is YYREEE (reference sequence). The CDR3 is CASSFTGGYGYTF. The CDR3 DNA is TGTGCCAGCAGCTTCACAGGGGGCTATGGCTACACCTTC.

This chain joins TRBV29-1 and TRBJ2-7; D possibly uses TRBD1 or TRBD2 (6 bases each). The V end was cut by 3 bases, the J end by 2 bases, with 8 bases between. Germline V gene sequence: CDR1 SQVTM, CDR2 ANQGSEA. There are 12 residues in the CDR3. CDR3: CSVDRGPYEQYF. In DNA form, the CDR3 reads TGCAGCGTTGACCGGGGGCCCTACGAGCAGTACTTC.

This sequence joins TRBV27 and TRBJ2-7, with D perhaps matching TRBD1 (5 bases). Germline V gene lookup returns CDR1 MNHEY and CDR2 SMNVEV (reference sequence). This CDR3 spans 14 amino acids. With 10 bases removed from V and 5 bases from J, the gap between germline ends came to 21 bases. In nucleotides, the CDR3 is TGTGCCACCACGGCCGGGCAGGGCATCAACGAGCAGTACTTC. The encoded protein is CATTAGQGINEQYF.

J is TRBJ1-5 and V is TRBV5-1, with 10 nucleotides matching TRBD1. The CDR3 totals 15 residues. In germline, CDR1 is SGHRS, CDR2 YFSETQ. J was trimmed by 2 bases and V by 4 bases; bases with no gene match: 3. The chain's CDR3 is CASSRGTGGNQPQHF. The CDR3 nucleotides read TGCGCCAGCAGCCGCGGGACAGGGGGCAATCAGCCCCAGCATTTT. Full variable domain (rest looked up from reference TRBV5-1 and TRBJ1-5): KAGVTQTPRYLIKTRGQQVTLSCSPISGHRSVSWYQQTPGQGLQFLFEYFSETQRNKGNFPGRFSGRQFSNSRSEMNVSTLELGDSALYLCASSRGTGGNQPQHFGDGTRLSIL.

J is TRBJ1-5 and V is TRBV27; possibly TRBD1 for D (6 bases). CDR3 length: 14 residues. V dropped 3 bases and J dropped 6 bases, with 12 bases sitting between them. Germline values: CDR1 MNHEY, CDR2 SMNVEV (reference sequence). The CDR3 here is CASSFWGGGQPQHF. In nucleotides, the CDR3 is TGTGCCAGCAGTTTTTGGGGAGGGGGTCAGCCCCAGCATTTT.

A single count supports this clone. The DNA for the CDR3 is TGTGCCAGTAGTCCGGGACAGGGGATCAGCAATCAGCCCCAGCATTTT. Translated, it gives CASSPGQGISNQPQHF. V is TRBV19 and J is TRBJ1-5, with 10 bases matching TRBD1. The junction had 5 bases not matched to a gene; V was cut back by 5 bases and J by 1 base. Germline-derived CDR1 and CDR2 are LNHDA and SQIVND (reference sequence). This CDR3 has 16 amino acids.

The chain joins TRBV7-9 to TRBJ1-3; no firm D call. Trimming took off 4 bases at V and 3 bases at J, with 16 bases between the two ends. This CDR3 is 16 amino acids long. Germline CDR1 reads SEHNR; CDR2 reads FQNEAQ (reference sequence). The CDR3 protein is CASSSAREDLGNTIYF. DNA for the CDR3: TGTGCCAGCAGCTCCGCTCGGGAAGACCTTGGAAACACCATATATTTT.

V is TRBV11-1 and J is TRBJ2-1; perhaps TRBD1 as D (5 bases). The CDR3 has 14 amino acids. Looked up from germline, CDR1 is SGHAT and CDR2 is FQDESV (reference sequence). V lost 6 bases to trimming and J lost 6 bases, with 15 bases between them. CDR3 residues: CASRLVGLFNEQFF. Here the CDR3 DNA reads TGTGCCAGCAGGCTTGTGGGGCTTTTCAATGAGCAGTTCTTC.

In its sample, this clone was seen a few times. The genes are TRBV5-1 and TRBJ1-1, with D tentatively TRBD1 (6 bases). Germline V gene lookup returns CDR1 SGHRS and CDR2 YFSETQ. V was cut by 3 bases and J by 8 bases, with 8 bases left in between. This CDR3 contains 11 residues. The CDR3 loop is CASSSRGEAFF. The CDR3 DNA reads as TGCGCCAGCAGCTCCAGGGGAGAAGCTTTCTTT.

The chain carries TRBV14 and TRBJ2-7; 10 positions match TRBD1. Germline CDR1 is SGHDN and CDR2 is FVKESK. V was pared by 1 base and J by 7 bases, with 7 bases of the junction left unmatched. This CDR3 spans 15 amino acids. CDR3 DNA sequence: TGTGCCAGCAGCCAAGGACAGGGGGCCTTCTGGGAGCAGTACTTC. It yields the protein CASSQGQGAFWEQYF.

The chain has TRBV29-1 and TRBJ2-7; tentatively, D is TRBD1 or TRBD2 (6 bases each). The germline gives CDR1 SQVTM, CDR2 ANQGSEA. This CDR3 spans 11 amino acids. V lost 7 bases and J 6 bases, leaving 13 bases between the germline ends. CDR3 bases: TGCAGCGCCCGGAGGGGGAGCGAGCAGTACTTC. Its translation: CSARRGSEQYF.

The V call is TRBV5-4, the J call TRBJ1-2; D is unclear. The CDR3 covers 12 residues. Trimming removed 4 bases at V and 7 bases at J, with 11 bases between. CDR1 is SGHNT, CDR2 YYREEE, per germline (reference sequence). Written as DNA, the CDR3 is TGTGCCAGCAGCCTCGGGCAGACTGGCTACACCTTC. Translating gives CASSLGQTGYTF.